Described below is a single T cell receptor beta chain sequence and its context. The data belong to a study of long-term antiretroviral therapy in people with HIV. Sequencing relied on immunoSEQ assay v3.0, run at survey level. The data were produced by immunoSEQ multiplex PCR, yet TCRdb's version contains in-frame clones alone and is incomplete. The sample yields about 22,000 clones, about 84% seen once. Germline V CDR1 and CDR2: MDHEN, SYDVKM. The CDR3 covers 15 residues. The ends were cut back, 3 bases at V and 2 bases at J, with 11 bases in the middle. The chain couples TRBV28 to TRBJ1-3, with D perhaps TRBD1 (5 bases). This material consisted of unsorted PBMCs, taken 0.5 years before starting antiretroviral therapy. This receptor was taken from a man between 35 and 55 years old with HIV. The CDR3 sequence: CASSLGVRPGNTIYF. The CDR3 DNA reads as TGTGCCAGCAGTTTGGGGGTCCGCCCTGGAAACACCATATATTTT.